The 6 T cell receptor beta chains presented below share a single source sample, sequenced in a study of cytomegalovirus exposure and HLA in healthy donors. Primers included in the PCR were 60 Vbeta and 13 Jbeta primers. The repertoire was sequenced with immunoSEQ multiplex PCR; TCRdb's copy has only in-frame clones and lacks some. The sample lists 100,000 to 150,000 clones; 60% to 85% were seen once. The sample was PBMCs. The source of these receptors is a female donor in good health and CMV-seronegative.

The chain has TRBV6-5 and TRBJ1-2; 9 bases match TRBD1. The CDR3 loop spans 13 amino acids. The J segment lost 6 bases and the V segment lost 5 bases, leaving 4 bases of the junction unmatched. Germline V CDR1 and CDR2: MNHEY, SVGAGI. CDR3 sequence reads: CASSRQGGNGYTF. CDR3 in DNA: TGTGCCAGCAGTCGACAGGGGGGTAATGGCTACACCTTC.

This clone turned up a few times. The gene calls are TRBV5-6 and TRBJ1-6; TRBD1 matches 9 bases. V dropped 4 bases and J dropped 9; count of bases not matched to a gene: 8. The CDR3 contains 15 residues. CDR1 is SGHDT, CDR2 YYEEEE, per germline. The CDR3 DNA is TGTGCCAGCAGCCCTCCCGGGACAGGGAGTTCACCCCTCCACTTT. Protein sequence: CASSPPGTGSSPLHF.

The chain links TRBV13 to TRBJ1-6; a weak D match, TRBD1 (5 bases). In germline, CDR1 is PRHDT, CDR2 FYEKMQ (reference sequence). Trimming pared 5 bases from V and 8 bases from J, leaving 16 bases between. This CDR3 has 15 residues. The CDR3 region is CASSPGQGSYSPLHF. The DNA for the CDR3 is TGTGCCAGCAGCCCCGGGCAGGGCTCCTATTCACCCCTCCACTTT. Supplemented by reference TRBV13 and TRBJ1-6, the full variable domain reads AAGVIQSPRHLIKEKRETATLKCYPIPRHDTVYWYQQGPGQDPQFLISFYEKMQSDKGSIPDRFSAQQFSDYHSELNMSSLELGDSALYFCASSPGQGSYSPLHFGNGTRLTVT.

This chain uses TRBV27 with TRBJ2-2, with 11 bases that match TRBD2. The ends lost 6 bases at V and 6 bases at J; junction bases unmatched: 12. The CDR3 spans 17 residues. The germline V gene encodes CDR1 MNHEY and CDR2 SMNVEV (reference sequence). CDR3 sequence reads: CASSPLLAGGRAGELFF. CDR3 nucleotides: TGTGCCAGCAGCCCCCTCCTAGCGGGAGGCCGAGCCGGGGAGCTGTTTTTT.

The genes are TRBV11-2 and TRBJ2-3; D is perhaps TRBD1 (5 bases). Germline CDR1 and CDR2: SGHAT and FQNNGV. The CDR3 has 14 amino acids. Trimming took off 2 bases at V and 4 bases at J, with 10 bases between the two ends. The CDR3 bases are TGTGCCAGCAGCTTATCTAGGGGTTCAGATACGCAGTATTTT. Encoded protein: CASSLSRGSDTQYF.

V is TRBV5-1 and J is TRBJ1-4, with 9 bases fitting TRBD1. Germline lookup yields CDR1 SGHRS and CDR2 YFSETQ. The CDR3 spans 15 residues. Trimming removed 1 base from V and 5 bases from J; junction bases left unmatched: 3. CDR3 in amino acids: CASSLQGQGNEKLFF. Written as DNA, the CDR3 is TGCGCCAGCAGCTTGCAGGGACAGGGCAATGAAAAACTGTTTTTT.